This record concerns one T cell receptor beta chain sequence. CDR3 length: 16 residues. The junction had 4 bases not matched to a gene; V was cut back by 4 bases and J by 4 bases. CDR1 is ENHRY, CDR2 SYGVKD, per germline. One entry per CDR3 protein, called by TCRdb with MiXCR from the RT-PCR reads. The table includes 90,000 to 120,000 distinct CDR3 sequences, roughly 37% detected once. This sample is drawn from a study of patients and donors after allogeneic stem cell transplantation. V is TRBV10-3 and J is TRBJ2-1; 13 bases agree with TRBD2. The clonotype originates from a human donor who was either an allogeneic HSCT recipient or a stem cell or donor lymphocyte infusion donor (not recorded which). It is not recorded whose cells these are; they may come from a transplant donor. The sample was blood, either unsorted or a sorted T cell fraction (not recorded which). Here the CDR3 reads CAISALAGGSYNEQFF. CDR3 DNA sequence: TGTGCCATCAGTGCACTAGCGGGAGGGAGTTACAATGAGCAGTTCTTC.